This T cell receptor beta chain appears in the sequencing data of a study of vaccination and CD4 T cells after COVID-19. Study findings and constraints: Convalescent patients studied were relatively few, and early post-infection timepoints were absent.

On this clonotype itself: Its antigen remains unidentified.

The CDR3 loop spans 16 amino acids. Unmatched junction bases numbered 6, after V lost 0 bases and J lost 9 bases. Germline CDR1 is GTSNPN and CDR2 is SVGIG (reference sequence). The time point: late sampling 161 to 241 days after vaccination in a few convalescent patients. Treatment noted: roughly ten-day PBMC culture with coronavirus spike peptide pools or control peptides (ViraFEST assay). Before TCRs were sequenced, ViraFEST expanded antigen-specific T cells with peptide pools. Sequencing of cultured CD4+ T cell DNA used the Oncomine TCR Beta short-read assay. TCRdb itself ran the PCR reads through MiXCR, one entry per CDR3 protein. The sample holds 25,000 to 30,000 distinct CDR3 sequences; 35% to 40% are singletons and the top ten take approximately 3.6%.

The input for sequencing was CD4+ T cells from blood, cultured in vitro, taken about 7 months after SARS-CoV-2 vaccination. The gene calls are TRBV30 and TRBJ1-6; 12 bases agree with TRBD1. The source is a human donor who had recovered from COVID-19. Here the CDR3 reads CAWSVLGGQGASPLHF. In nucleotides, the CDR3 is TGTGCCTGGAGTGTACTAGGGGGACAGGGGGCTTCACCCCTCCACTTT.